This T cell receptor (beta chain) is drawn from a study of regulatory T cells in long-lasting Graves disease. Findings of the study overall: The work looked only at peripheral blood and did not look at thyroid tissue.

The CDR3 has 14 amino acids. V was cut by 3 bases and J by 1 base, with 10 bases left in between. The germline V gene encodes CDR1 LGHDT and CDR2 YNNKEL (reference sequence). This clonotype has ten or more counts. Its cognate antigen is unknown. According to the study, TCR beta libraries were built with iRepertoire HTBI primers and CDR3-region Arm-PCR. TCRdb itself ran the multiplex PCR reads through MiXCR, one entry per CDR3 protein. Among approximately 560,000 distinct CDR3 sequences listed, approximately 16% were seen once. Time point given: newly diagnosed GD, antithyroid drugs for less than 3 months. PBMC-extracted RNA yielded the TCR library. The same specimen was also included in a second study, on T cells in Graves' hyperthyroidism and ophthalmopathy.

This chain uses TRBV3-1 with TRBJ2-7; the D gene is possibly TRBD1 (6 bases). The material sequenced was peripheral blood mononuclear cells (PBMCs), taken at new diagnosis, from a patient treated with antithyroid drugs. This TCR was recovered from a man aged 18 to 35 with Graves disease. CDR3 amino acids: CASSQTGESYEQYF. DNA for the CDR3: TGTGCCAGCAGCCAGACAGGCGAATCCTACGAGCAGTACTTC.